Listed below are T cell receptor beta chains from one sample, sequenced in a study of shared clonotypes between healthy human individuals. Assay: immunoSEQ multiplex PCR; the TCRdb copy retains only in-frame clones and omits some. The sample lists about a million clones, roughly 80% occurring once. Material for sequencing was memory CD4+ T cells from PBMCs. The receptors shown here come from a man between 18 and 35 years old in good health. Some clones in this sample may be carry-over from other donors' samples. Each CDR3 is given with its conserved first and last residue. A D gene is named only where the DNA matches it firmly. A row's size may be missing; if present it is once, few, many or a size class.

D: TRBD1; J: TRBJ1-2; size: many; length: 15; V: TRBV19; DNA: TGTGCCAGTAGCACGGGACAGGGGGCTGGCTATGGCTACACCTTC; CDR3: CASSTGQGAGYGYTF
D: TRBD1; J: TRBJ1-2; size: -; length: 14; V: TRBV4-2; DNA: TGTGCCAGCAGCCAGAGGACAGGGAACTATGGCTACACCTTC; CDR3: CASSQRTGNYGYTF
D: -; J: TRBJ1-1; size: -; length: 12; V: TRBV28; DNA: TGTGCCAGCAGTCATCCGGGACATGAAGCTTTCTTT; CDR3: CASSHPGHEAFF
D: -; J: TRBJ1-1; size: -; length: 12; V: TRBV18; DNA: TGTGCCAGCTCACCCGGCACCGGCCAAACAGTCTTT; CDR3: CASSPGTGQTVF
D: -; J: TRBJ1-5; size: -; length: 15; V: TRBV5-1; DNA: TGCGCCAGCAGCTTGGCAGCGGGGGGCGATCAGCCCCAGCATTTT; CDR3: CASSLAAGGDQPQHF
D: -; J: TRBJ1-1; size: -; length: 12; V: TRBV28; DNA: TGTGCCAGCAGCGGGGCGCACACTGAAGCTTTCTTT; CDR3: CASSGAHTEAFF
D: -; J: TRBJ2-2; size: few; length: 12; V: TRBV7-2; DNA: TGTGCCAGCAGCCTCAATTCCGGGGAGCTGTTTTTT; CDR3: CASSLNSGELFF
D: -; J: TRBJ2-1; size: -; length: 17; V: TRBV16; DNA: TGTGCCAGCAGCCAATTAGTTGGCTTCCAAACCTACAATGAGCAGTTCTTC; CDR3: CASSQLVGFQTYNEQFF
D: -; J: TRBJ1-2; size: -; length: 16; V: TRBV2; DNA: TGTGCCAGCCTGCTATCCGGGACGGATATCTTAGGAGGCTACACCTTC; CDR3: CASLLSGTDILGGYTF
D: -; J: TRBJ1-5; size: -; length: 14; V: TRBV2; DNA: TGTGCCAGCACCGGGGGTAATATCTATCAGCCCCAGCATTTT; CDR3: CASTGGNIYQPQHF
D: -; J: TRBJ1-3; size: -; length: 12; V: TRBV5-6; DNA: TGTGCCAGCAGTTCAGTAGGAAACACCATATATTTT; CDR3: CASSSVGNTIYF
D: -; J: TRBJ1-2; size: -; length: 14; V: TRBV28; DNA: TGTGCCAGCAGTAGTTCTGGGTGGGACTATGGCTACACCTTC; CDR3: CASSSSGWDYGYTF
D: -; J: TRBJ1-1; size: -; length: 12; V: TRBV29-1; DNA: TGCAGCGCGGATGAGTCGAACACTGAAGCTTTCTTT; CDR3: CSADESNTEAFF
D: TRBD2; J: TRBJ2-5; size: once; length: 14; V: TRBV7-2; DNA: TGTGCCAGCCGACTAGCGGGAGACCGGGAGACCCAGTACTTC; CDR3: CASRLAGDRETQYF
D: -; J: TRBJ1-2; size: -; length: 12; V: TRBV7-3; DNA: TGTGCCAGCAGCTTAGATATCCGGGGCTACACCTTC; CDR3: CASSLDIRGYTF
D: -; J: TRBJ2-7; size: -; length: 14; V: TRBV28; DNA: TGTGCCGGCAGTTTAAGGCAGGGCTCCTACGAGCAGTACTTC; CDR3: CAGSLRQGSYEQYF
D: -; J: TRBJ2-1; size: -; length: 14; V: TRBV7-2; DNA: TGTGCCAGCATCCCCAGGGGAACCTACAATGAGCAGTTCTTC; CDR3: CASIPRGTYNEQFF
D: -; J: TRBJ1-2; size: -; length: 15; V: TRBV11-2; DNA: TGTGCCAGCAGCTCAGGCGGGACGGTTAACTATGGCTACACCTTC; CDR3: CASSSGGTVNYGYTF
D: TRBD1; J: TRBJ2-7; size: -; length: 14; V: TRBV6-6; DNA: TGTGCCAGCAGACCGACAGGGTTAACCTACGAGCAGTACTTC; CDR3: CASRPTGLTYEQYF
D: -; J: TRBJ1-4; size: -; length: 15; V: TRBV7-3; DNA: TGTGCCAGCAGATCTCGGGACACATCTAATGAAAAACTGTTTTTT; CDR3: CASRSRDTSNEKLFF
D: TRBD1; J: TRBJ1-1; size: -; length: 14; V: TRBV6-5; DNA: TGTGCCAGCAGAGAACAGGGGTTGTACACTGAAGCTTTCTTT; CDR3: CASREQGLYTEAFF
D: -; J: TRBJ1-1; size: -; length: 16; V: TRBV28; DNA: TGTGCCAGCAGCCGGGGTCTTGGGGGAGTAAACACTGAAGCTTTCTTT; CDR3: CASSRGLGGVNTEAFF
D: -; J: TRBJ2-1; size: -; length: 12; V: TRBV29-1; DNA: TGCAGCGTTGAAGGGCTACCCAATGAGCAGTTCTTC; CDR3: CSVEGLPNEQFF
D: TRBD2; J: TRBJ2-3; size: -; length: 20; V: TRBV11-3; DNA: TGTGCCAGCAGCTTAGATCTTAAACTAGCGGGAGAGTTGCACACAGATACGCAGTATTTT; CDR3: CASSLDLKLAGELHTDTQYF
D: TRBD1; J: TRBJ2-3; size: -; length: 17; V: TRBV18; DNA: TGTGCCAGCTCACTTAAACAGGGGGCGATAAGCACAGATACGCAGTATTTT; CDR3: CASSLKQGAISTDTQYF